This T cell receptor (beta chain) was identified during a study of cytomegalovirus exposure and HLA in healthy donors. Study-wide results and limits: HLA restriction was apparent for most CMV-associated TCR beta chains in a later analysis. Previously analyzed data showed that most TCR beta V segments were productive at a frequency of about 90% or about 30%. In a later analysis, several top co-occurrence clusters appeared linked to parvovirus B19, influenza, CMV and Epstein-Barr virus. The study designated fewer than 200 TCR beta chains cytomegalovirus-associated.

Of note for this clone: Its antigen is not known.

PCR amplification relied on 60 Vbeta primers (plus 13 Jbeta primers). Assay: immunoSEQ multiplex PCR; the TCRdb copy retains only in-frame clones and omits some. The profile shows approximately 170,000 clones, around 78% of them singletons. Trimming pared 6 bases from V and 2 bases from J, leaving 27 bases between. The CDR3 spans 19 residues. Germline V gene data show CDR1 as MDHEN and CDR2 as SYDVKM. The origin of this receptor is a woman between 35 and 50 years old in good health and CMV-seronegative. V and J are TRBV28 and TRBJ2-3; TRBD2 might be the D (7 bases). The sequenced material came from PBMCs. The CDR3 region has the DNA TGTGCCAGCAGCGCCAGGGGTGTCCGGGACTACACCTTCACAGATACGCAGTATTTT. It encodes CASSARGVRDYTFTDTQYF.